This passage covers 30 T cell receptor beta chains from one sample sequenced in a study of cytomegalovirus exposure and HLA in healthy donors. The PCR had 60 Vbeta and 13 Jbeta primers. The data were produced by immunoSEQ multiplex PCR, yet TCRdb's version contains in-frame clones alone and is incomplete. The data show over 100,000 clones, 80% seen once. The sequenced material came from PBMCs. The receptors stem from a man younger than 40 in good health and CMV-seronegative.

V and J are TRBV7-2 and TRBJ2-1, with TRBD1 as a possible D gene (5 bases). CDR3 length equals 14 residues. Germline CDR1 is SGHTA and CDR2 is FQGNSA. Trimming removed 2 bases from V and 3 bases from J, with 8 bases in between. The CDR3 sequence: CASSLRRDYNEQFF. For the CDR3, the DNA is TGTGCCAGCAGCTTACGCAGGGACTACAATGAGCAGTTCTTC.

This clone was observed once. The chain joins TRBV7-9 to TRBJ2-2; possible D gene TRBD2, 6 bases. Trimming took off 1 base at V and 4 bases at J, with 7 bases between the two ends. The CDR3 is 14 amino acids. CDR1 and CDR2 (germline): SEHNR, FQNEAQ (reference sequence). The chain's CDR3 is CASSLVAVTGELFF. DNA of the CDR3: TGTGCCAGCAGCTTAGTAGCGGTCACCGGGGAGCTGTTTTTT.

V gene TRBV4-3 combines with J gene TRBJ2-3; 9 nucleotides line up with TRBD2. This CDR3 contains 16 residues. V lost 3 bases and J lost 4; bases outside the gene matches: 8. The germline V gene encodes CDR1 LGHNA and CDR2 YSLEER. CDR3 amino acids: CASSQTFGGGADTQYF. CDR3 nucleotide sequence: TGCGCCAGCAGCCAGACCTTCGGCGGGGGGGCAGATACGCAGTATTTT.

In this sample, this clone turned up a few times. One end of the junction is discordant with germline, which a read error may explain. The chain uses TRBV10-3 and TRBJ2-6; weak D call: TRBD1 (5 bases). The germline gives CDR1 ENHRY, CDR2 SYGVKD. The CDR3 spans 18 residues. The CDR3 DNA reads as TGTGCCATCAACGGACCGCTGTTTGGTCGATCTGGGGCCAACGGCCTGACTTTC. The encoded protein is CAINGPLFGRSGANGLTF.

The V and J genes are TRBV4-2 and TRBJ2-5; 10 bases fit TRBD2. The CDR3 totals 15 residues. V lost 4 bases and J lost 5; bases outside the gene matches: 7. Germline V gene data show CDR1 as LGHNA and CDR2 as YNFKEQ. The chain's CDR3 is CASSRGSGGAETQYF. DNA of the CDR3: TGTGCCAGCAGCCGAGGGAGCGGGGGGGCCGAGACCCAGTACTTC.

V usage is TRBV4-1 and J usage is TRBJ2-1, with a weak D call TRBD2 (6 bases). The CDR3 sequence is 17 residues long. V dropped 4 bases and J dropped 3 bases, with 19 bases sitting between them. Germline V gene lookup returns CDR1 MGHRA and CDR2 YSYEKL. CDR3 in amino acids: CASSRGGVGGLYNEQFF. CDR3 coding DNA: TGCGCCAGCAGCCGCGGCGGGGTCGGGGGACTCTACAATGAGCAGTTCTTC.

This chain's CDR3 is CATSTASNYGYTF. In nucleotides, the CDR3 is TGTGCCACGTCGACAGCATCTAACTATGGCTACACCTTC. The rearrangement joins TRBV16 to TRBJ1-2; a possible D gene is TRBD1 (5 bases). Germline assignment: CDR1 KGHSY and CDR2 FQNENV. V lost 10 bases, J lost 0 bases, and 12 bases lay in between. The CDR3 is 13 residues long.

This clone was seen a handful of times. J is TRBJ2-7 and V is TRBV6-6; D possibly corresponds to TRBD1 (5 bases). Trimming took off 2 bases at V and 2 bases at J, with 10 bases between the two ends. Germline CDR1 reads MNHNY; CDR2 reads SVGAGI (reference sequence). CDR3 length: 14 residues. The CDR3 loop reads CASSYRPGPYEQYF. Written as DNA, the CDR3 is TGTGCCAGCAGTTACCGACCAGGGCCCTACGAGCAGTACTTC.

Only a few counts were recorded for this clone. The V call is TRBV6-5, the J call TRBJ1-1; 9 bases are a match to TRBD1. Losses at the gene ends were 5 bases for V and 5 bases for J; bases not matched to a gene: 9. CDR3 length equals 15 residues. CDR1 is MNHEY, CDR2 SVGAGI, per germline. CDR3 nucleotide sequence: TGTGCCAGCAGTAGGGAGACAGGGGGACTAACTGAAGCTTTCTTT. Its translation: CASSRETGGLTEAFF.

The chain uses TRBV15 and TRBJ2-7, with D uncertain. Germline V gene sequence: CDR1 LNHNV, CDR2 YYDKDF (reference sequence). Trimming took off 0 bases at V and 3 bases at J, with 6 bases between the two ends. This CDR3 has 13 amino acids. CDR3 sequence reads: CATSRDSGYEQYF. For the CDR3, the DNA is TGTGCCACCAGCAGAGATTCAGGCTACGAGCAGTACTTC.

The J gene is TRBJ2-3, the V gene TRBV10-3, with 8 bases matching TRBD2. The CDR3 length is 14 residues. V was clipped by 4 bases and J by 6 bases; unmatched bases: 6. Germline-derived CDR1 and CDR2 are ENHRY and SYGVKD. CDR3 nucleotide sequence: TGTGCCATCAGTGTGGGCGGGGGGATGGATACGCAGTATTTT. Protein sequence: CAISVGGGMDTQYF.

The V and J genes are TRBV4-2 and TRBJ1-3, with unresolved D. Trimming removed 0 bases at V and 0 bases at J, with 6 bases between. The CDR3 runs to 15 residues. CDR1 is LGHNA, CDR2 YNFKEQ, per germline. CDR3 region: CASSQEVSSGNTIYF. CDR3 nucleotide sequence: TGTGCCAGCAGCCAAGAAGTGAGCTCTGGAAACACCATATATTTT.

This clone was detected once. The chain has TRBV28 and TRBJ1-2, with a weak D call TRBD1 (5 bases). CDR3 length: 16 amino acids. Trimming shortened V by 5 bases and J by 2 bases, and 18 bases separated the two germline ends. The germline CDR1 and CDR2 sequences are MDHEN and SYDVKM. The CDR3 sequence is CASSRLDDRVNYGYTF. DNA for the CDR3: TGTGCCAGCAGTCGCCTTGACGACAGAGTAAACTATGGCTACACCTTC.

The chain carries TRBV19 and TRBJ2-2, with D perhaps TRBD2 (5 bases). Germline loops: CDR1 LNHDA, CDR2 SQIVND (reference sequence). CDR3 length: 15 residues. Trimming took off 5 bases at V and 3 bases at J, with 13 bases between the two ends. The DNA of the CDR3 is TGTGCCAGTAGTGAACCGGGAAAGGACACCGGGGAGCTGTTTTTT. As protein: CASSEPGKDTGELFF. Full variable domain (missing parts from reference TRBV19 and TRBJ2-2): DGGITQSPKYLFRKEGQNVTLSCEQNLNHDAMYWYRQDPGQGLRLIYYSQIVNDFQKGDIAEGYSVSREKKESFPLTVTSAQKNPTAFYLCASSEPGKDTGELFFGEGSRLTVL.

This chain links TRBV7-2 with TRBJ2-3; 11 bases align to TRBD2. This CDR3 spans 16 amino acids. The germline V gene encodes CDR1 SGHTA and CDR2 FQGNSA. The V and J ends lost 5 bases and 2 bases, in that order; junction bases with no gene match: 6. In DNA form, the CDR3 reads TGTGCCAGCAGCACTCTAGCGGGGGGTACCACAGATACGCAGTATTTT. As protein: CASSTLAGGTTDTQYF.

This chain connects TRBV14 to TRBJ1-1; D is ambiguous. Between the trimmed V and J ends, which lost 1 base and 4 bases, there was a span of 4 bases. The CDR3 is made up of 12 amino acids. Germline V gene lookup returns CDR1 SGHDN and CDR2 FVKESK. The CDR3 nucleotides read TGTGCCAGCAGCCAAGCATCCACTGAAGCTTTCTTT. The encoded protein is CASSQASTEAFF.

Points on this clone: Other DNA sequences in this specimen translate into the identical CDR3. V and J are TRBV6-5 and TRBJ2-3, with 7 bases fitting TRBD2. Germline loops: CDR1 MNHEY, CDR2 SVGAGI. The V and J ends lost 2 bases and 3 bases, in that order; junction bases with no gene match: 5. The CDR3 runs to 15 residues. DNA of the CDR3: TGTGCCAGCAGTTACGGGGGGGGAGGGACAGATACGCAGTATTTT. It codes for CASSYGGGGTDTQYF.

J is TRBJ1-1 and V is TRBV18; D gene ambiguous. CDR1 is KGHSH, CDR2 LQKENI, per germline. V lost 4 bases and J lost 1, with 25 bases in between. The CDR3 loop spans 19 amino acids. DNA of the CDR3: TGTGCCAGCTCACTACTAGACCCGAGTCCAACGGCCGCGAACACTGAAGCTTTCTTT. Translating it yields CASSLLDPSPTAANTEAFF.

The V gene is TRBV4-3, the J gene TRBJ2-7, with D maybe TRBD1 (6 bases). This CDR3 comprises 17 residues. Trimming stripped 0 bases from V and 5 bases from J, with 20 bases between. The germline V gene has CDR1 LGHNA and CDR2 YSLEER. Here the CDR3 DNA reads TGCGCCAGCAGCCAAGATTCTAACCCGTACAGGGCCCACGAGCAGTACTTC. Translating it yields CASSQDSNPYRAHEQYF.

The rearrangement joins TRBV6-1 to TRBJ1-4; D is unresolved. The V end lost 7 bases, the J end lost 3 bases, and 9 bases lay between the germline ends. This CDR3 comprises 13 residues. Germline CDR1 is MNHNS and CDR2 is SASEGT. The CDR3, as DNA: TGTGCCAGCACCATTAGTTCTAATGAAAAACTGTTTTTT. This sequence encodes CASTISSNEKLFF.

The chain joins TRBV6-5 to TRBJ2-3, with D possibly matching TRBD2 (5 bases). Germline CDR1 MNHEY, CDR2 SVGAGI. The CDR3 runs 15 residues. Between the trimmed V and J ends, which lost 2 bases and 4 bases, there was a span of 13 bases. The DNA for the CDR3 is TGTGCCAGCAGTTACGTTCCCAGCGGCGCAGATACGCAGTATTTT. Residues: CASSYVPSGADTQYF.

Only a few counts were recorded for this clone. The chain recombines TRBV27 with TRBJ1-2, with D possibly matching TRBD1 (6 bases). Germline loops: CDR1 MNHEY, CDR2 SMNVEV (reference sequence). The CDR3 spans 15 residues. V was clipped by 5 bases and J by 8 bases, with 21 bases between them. The CDR3 protein is CASSGRSTGHDGYTF. In nucleotides, the CDR3 is TGTGCCAGCAGTGGCCGGTCTACAGGGCACGACGGCTACACCTTC.

J is TRBJ1-1 and V is TRBV18; 8 nucleotides align to TRBD1. The CDR3 extends over 13 amino acids. V shed 8 bases, J shed 2 bases, and the junction held 4 bases outside the gene matches. From germline, CDR1 is KGHSH and CDR2 LQKENI. CDR3 bases: TGTGCCAGCCAGGGACAGGCTAACACTGAAGCTTTCTTT. This sequence encodes CASQGQANTEAFF.

This chain joins TRBV7-2 and TRBJ2-1; TRBD2 matches 10 bases. CDR1 and CDR2 from the germline V gene are SGHTA and FQGNSA. The CDR3 spans 16 residues. Unmatched junction bases numbered 5, after V lost 4 bases and J lost 2 bases. CDR3 coding DNA: TGTGCCAGCAGCTGGTATAGCGGGGGGACCTACAATGAGCAGTTCTTC. Translation: CASSWYSGGTYNEQFF. The variable domain in full, with the rest retrieved from reference TRBV7-2 and TRBJ2-1, is GAGVSQSPSNKVTEKGKDVELRCDPISGHTALYWYRQSLGQGLEFLIYFQGNSAPDKSGLPSDRFSAERTGGSVSTLTIQRTQQEDSAVYLCASSWYSGGTYNEQFFGPGTRLTVL.

This clone appeared once. J is TRBJ2-1 and V is TRBV6-1, with D possibly TRBD2 on 5 matching bases. V lost 7 bases and J 8 bases, leaving 9 bases between the germline ends. The CDR3 extends over 11 amino acids. Germline loops: CDR1 MNHNS, CDR2 SASEGT. CDR3 nucleotides: TGTGCCAGCATACGGGGAGATGAGCAGTTCTTC. Protein: CASIRGDEQFF.

The CDR3 DNA reads TGCGCCAGCAGCTTGAGCGGCTTGGGGGGATCTGAAGCTTTCTTT. Translated: CASSLSGLGGSEAFF. The genes are TRBV5-1 and TRBJ1-1; maybe TRBD1 (5 bases). V was clipped by 1 base and J by 6 bases, with 16 bases between them. The CDR3 contains 15 residues. Germline V CDR1 and CDR2: SGHRS, YFSETQ.

This clone was counted only a few times. Relative to the germline gene, one junction end is altered; a read error may explain this. The chain is built from TRBV29-1 and TRBJ2-6; possibly TRBD1 for D (5 bases). Germline V gene lookup returns CDR1 SQVTM and CDR2 ANQGSEA. This CDR3 is built from 14 residues. The CDR3 protein is CSVYRDSGANGLTF. CDR3 nucleotides: TGCAGCGTCTACAGAGACTCTGGGGCCAACGGCCTGACTTTC.

The CDR3 sequence: CASNQQGPGELFF. CDR3 DNA sequence: TGTGCCAGCAACCAACAGGGGCCCGGGGAGCTGTTTTTT. This chain joins TRBV6-5 and TRBJ2-2; 7 positions match TRBD1. V trimming: 7 bases; J trimming: 6 bases; junction bases outside the gene matches: 5. This CDR3 region has 13 residues. The V gene's germline CDR1 is MNHEY and CDR2 SVGAGI.

The chain couples TRBV6-6 to TRBJ2-5, with D possibly matching TRBD1 (7 bases). CDR1 is MNHNY, CDR2 SVGAGI, per germline (reference sequence). V was trimmed by 6 bases and J by 3 bases, leaving 20 bases between them. This CDR3 spans 16 amino acids. The CDR3 DNA follows: TGTGCCAGCAGCTTGAATCAGGGGGGAGGAAAAGAGACCCAGTACTTC. Protein sequence: CASSLNQGGGKETQYF.

The V call is TRBV14, the J call TRBJ1-6; D unresolved. Germline V gene lookup returns CDR1 SGHDN and CDR2 FVKESK. V was shortened by 1 base and J by 7 bases, with 11 bases between the two germline ends. This CDR3 is 15 amino acids long. The CDR3: CASSQVRRSNSPLHF. The CDR3 coding sequence is TGTGCCAGCAGCCAAGTGCGACGTAGCAATTCACCCCTCCACTTT.